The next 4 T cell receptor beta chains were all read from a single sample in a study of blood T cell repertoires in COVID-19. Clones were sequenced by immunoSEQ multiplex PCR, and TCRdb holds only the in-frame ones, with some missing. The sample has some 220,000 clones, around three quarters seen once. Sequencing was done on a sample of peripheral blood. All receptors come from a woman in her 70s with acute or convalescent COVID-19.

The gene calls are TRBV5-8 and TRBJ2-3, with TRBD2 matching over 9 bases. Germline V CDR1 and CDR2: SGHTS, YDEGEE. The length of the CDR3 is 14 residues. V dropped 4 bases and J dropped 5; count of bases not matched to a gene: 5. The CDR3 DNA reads TGTGCCAGCAGCCGCGGGGGGGCAGGAGATACGCAGTATTTT. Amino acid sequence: CASSRGGAGDTQYF. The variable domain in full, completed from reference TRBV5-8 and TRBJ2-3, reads EAGVTQSPTHLIKTRGQQATLRCSPISGHTSVYWYQQALGLGLQFLLWYDEGEERNRGNFPPRFSGRQFPNYSSELNVNALELEDSALYLCASSRGGAGDTQYFGPGTRLTVL.

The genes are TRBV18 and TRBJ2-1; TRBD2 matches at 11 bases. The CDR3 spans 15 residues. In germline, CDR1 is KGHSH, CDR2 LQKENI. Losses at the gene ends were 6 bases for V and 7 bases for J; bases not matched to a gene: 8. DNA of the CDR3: TGTGCCAGCTCCCCTACTAGCGGGGGTAGGAATGAGCAGTTCTTC. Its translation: CASSPTSGGRNEQFF.

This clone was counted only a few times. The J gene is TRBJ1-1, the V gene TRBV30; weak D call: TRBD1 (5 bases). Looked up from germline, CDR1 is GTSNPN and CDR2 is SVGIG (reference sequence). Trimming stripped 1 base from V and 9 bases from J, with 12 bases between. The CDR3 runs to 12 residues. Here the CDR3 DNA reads TGTGCCTGGAGTGATTTTCCAGGGAAAGCTTTCTTT. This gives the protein CAWSDFPGKAFF.

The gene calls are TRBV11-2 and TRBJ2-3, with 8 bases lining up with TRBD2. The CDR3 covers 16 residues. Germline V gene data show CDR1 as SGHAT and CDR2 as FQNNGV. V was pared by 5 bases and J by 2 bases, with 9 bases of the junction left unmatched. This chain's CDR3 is CASSRGVAGPTDTQYF. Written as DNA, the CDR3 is TGTGCCAGCAGCCGCGGGGTAGCGGGACCCACAGATACGCAGTATTTT.